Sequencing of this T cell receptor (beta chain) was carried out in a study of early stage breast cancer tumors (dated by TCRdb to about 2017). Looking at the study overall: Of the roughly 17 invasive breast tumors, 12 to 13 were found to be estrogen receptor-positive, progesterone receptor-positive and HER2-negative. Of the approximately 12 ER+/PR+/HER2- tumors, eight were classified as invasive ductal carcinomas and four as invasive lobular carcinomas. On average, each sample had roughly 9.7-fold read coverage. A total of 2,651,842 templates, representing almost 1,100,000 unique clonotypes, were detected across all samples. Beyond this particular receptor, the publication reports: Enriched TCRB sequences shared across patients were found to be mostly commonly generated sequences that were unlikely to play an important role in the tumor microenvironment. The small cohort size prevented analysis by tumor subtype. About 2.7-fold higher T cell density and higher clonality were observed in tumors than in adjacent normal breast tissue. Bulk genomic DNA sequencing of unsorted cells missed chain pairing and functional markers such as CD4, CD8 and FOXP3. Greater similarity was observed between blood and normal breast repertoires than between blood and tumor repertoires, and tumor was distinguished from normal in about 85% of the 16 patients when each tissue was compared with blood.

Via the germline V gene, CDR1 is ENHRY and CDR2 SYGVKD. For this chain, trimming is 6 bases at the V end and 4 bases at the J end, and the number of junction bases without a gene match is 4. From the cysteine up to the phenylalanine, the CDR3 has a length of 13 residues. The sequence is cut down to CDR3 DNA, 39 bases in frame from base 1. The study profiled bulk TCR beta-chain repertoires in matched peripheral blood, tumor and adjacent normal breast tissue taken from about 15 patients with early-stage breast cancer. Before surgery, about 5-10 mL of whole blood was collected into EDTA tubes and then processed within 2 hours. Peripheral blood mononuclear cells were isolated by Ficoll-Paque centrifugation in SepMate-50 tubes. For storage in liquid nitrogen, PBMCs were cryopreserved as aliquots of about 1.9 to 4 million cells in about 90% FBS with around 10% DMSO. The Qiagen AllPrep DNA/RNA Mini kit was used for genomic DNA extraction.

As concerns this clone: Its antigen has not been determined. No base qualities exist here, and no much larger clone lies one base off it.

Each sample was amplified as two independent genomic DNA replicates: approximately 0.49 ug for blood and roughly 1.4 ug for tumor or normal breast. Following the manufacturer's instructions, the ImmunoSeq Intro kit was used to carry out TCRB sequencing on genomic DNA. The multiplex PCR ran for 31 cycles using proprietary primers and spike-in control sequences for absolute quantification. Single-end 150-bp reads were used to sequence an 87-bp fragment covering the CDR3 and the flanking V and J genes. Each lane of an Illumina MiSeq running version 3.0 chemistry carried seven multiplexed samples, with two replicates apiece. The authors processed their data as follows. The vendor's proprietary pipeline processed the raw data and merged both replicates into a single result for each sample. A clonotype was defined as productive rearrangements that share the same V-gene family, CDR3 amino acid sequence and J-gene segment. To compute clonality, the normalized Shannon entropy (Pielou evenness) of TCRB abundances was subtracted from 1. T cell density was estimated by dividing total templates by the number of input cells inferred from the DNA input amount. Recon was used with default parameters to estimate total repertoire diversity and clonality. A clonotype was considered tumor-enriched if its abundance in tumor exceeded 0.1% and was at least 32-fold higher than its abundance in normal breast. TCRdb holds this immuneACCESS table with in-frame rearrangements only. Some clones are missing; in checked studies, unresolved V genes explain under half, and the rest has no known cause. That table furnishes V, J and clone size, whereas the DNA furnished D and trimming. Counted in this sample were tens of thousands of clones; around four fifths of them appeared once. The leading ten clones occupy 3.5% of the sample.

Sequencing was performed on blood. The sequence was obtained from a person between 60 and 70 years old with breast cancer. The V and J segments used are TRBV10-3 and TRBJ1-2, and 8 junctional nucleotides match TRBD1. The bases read TGTGCCATCAGGGGACAGGTAACCTATGGCTACACCTTC. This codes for CAIRGQVTYGYTF.